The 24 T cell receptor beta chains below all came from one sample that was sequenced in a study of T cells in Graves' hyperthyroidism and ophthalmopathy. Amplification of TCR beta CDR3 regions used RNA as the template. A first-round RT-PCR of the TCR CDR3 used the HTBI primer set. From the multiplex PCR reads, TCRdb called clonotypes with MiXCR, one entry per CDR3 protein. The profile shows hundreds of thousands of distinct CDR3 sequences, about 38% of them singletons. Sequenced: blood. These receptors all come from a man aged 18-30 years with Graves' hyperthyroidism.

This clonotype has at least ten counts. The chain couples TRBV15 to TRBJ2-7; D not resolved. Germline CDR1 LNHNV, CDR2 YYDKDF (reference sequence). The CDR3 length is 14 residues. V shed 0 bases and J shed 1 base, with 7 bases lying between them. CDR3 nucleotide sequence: TGTGCCACCAGCAGAGATCGGCTTTCCTACGAGCAGTACTTC. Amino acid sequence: CATSRDRLSYEQYF. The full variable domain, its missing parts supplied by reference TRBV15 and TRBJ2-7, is DAMVIQNPRYQVTQFGKPVTLSCSQTLNHNVMYWYQQKSSQAPKLLFHYYDKDFNNEADTPDNFQSRRPNTSFCFLDIRSPGLGDTAMYLCATSRDRLSYEQYFGPGTRLTVT.

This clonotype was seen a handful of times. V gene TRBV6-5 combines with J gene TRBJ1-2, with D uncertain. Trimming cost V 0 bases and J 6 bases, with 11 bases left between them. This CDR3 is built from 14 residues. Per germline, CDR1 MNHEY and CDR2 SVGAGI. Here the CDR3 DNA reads TGTGCCAGCAGTTACTCGGAAGGGAGAGATGGCTACACCTTC. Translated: CASSYSEGRDGYTF.

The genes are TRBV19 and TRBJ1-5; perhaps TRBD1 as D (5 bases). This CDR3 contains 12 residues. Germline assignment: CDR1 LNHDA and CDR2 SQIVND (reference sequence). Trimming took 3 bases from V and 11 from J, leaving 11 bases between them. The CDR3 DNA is TGTGCCAGTAGTATGGGCGGGGGGGCCCAGCATTTT. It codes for CASSMGGGAQHF. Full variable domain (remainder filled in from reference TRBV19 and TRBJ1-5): DGGITQSPKYLFRKEGQNVTLSCEQNLNHDAMYWYRQDPGQGLRLIYYSQIVNDFQKGDIAEGYSVSREKKESFPLTVTSAQKNPTAFYLCASSMGGGAQHFGDGTRLSIL.

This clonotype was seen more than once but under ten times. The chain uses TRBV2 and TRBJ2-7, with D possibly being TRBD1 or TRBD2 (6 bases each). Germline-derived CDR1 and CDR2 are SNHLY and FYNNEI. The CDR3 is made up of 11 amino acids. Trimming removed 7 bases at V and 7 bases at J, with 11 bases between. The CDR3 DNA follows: TGTGCCAGCAAAGGGGGGATAGAGCAGTACTTC. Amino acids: CASKGGIEQYF.

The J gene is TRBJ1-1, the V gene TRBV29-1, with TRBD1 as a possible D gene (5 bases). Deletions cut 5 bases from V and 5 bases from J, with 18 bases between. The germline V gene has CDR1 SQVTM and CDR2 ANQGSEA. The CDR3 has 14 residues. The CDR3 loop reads CSVIQSGPLTEAFF. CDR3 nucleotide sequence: TGCAGCGTTATTCAATCAGGGCCGCTTACTGAAGCTTTCTTT.

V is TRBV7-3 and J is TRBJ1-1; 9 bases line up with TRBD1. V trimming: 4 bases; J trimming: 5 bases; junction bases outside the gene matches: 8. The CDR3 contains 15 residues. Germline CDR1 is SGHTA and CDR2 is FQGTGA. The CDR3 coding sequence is TGTGCCAGCAGCTCCGGGACAGGGTTTCATACTGAAGCTTTCTTT. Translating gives CASSSGTGFHTEAFF.

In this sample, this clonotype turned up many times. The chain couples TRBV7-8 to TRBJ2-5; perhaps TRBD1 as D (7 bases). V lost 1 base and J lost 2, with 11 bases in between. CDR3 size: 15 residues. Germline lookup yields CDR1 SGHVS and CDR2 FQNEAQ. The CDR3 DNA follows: TGTGCCAGCAGCTTAGGCAGGGGGAGGCAAGAGACCCAGTACTTC. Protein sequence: CASSLGRGRQETQYF.

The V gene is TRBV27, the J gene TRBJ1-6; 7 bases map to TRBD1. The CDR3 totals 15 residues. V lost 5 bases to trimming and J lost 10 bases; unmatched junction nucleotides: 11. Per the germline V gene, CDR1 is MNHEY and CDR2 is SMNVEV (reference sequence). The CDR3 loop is CASSIEQGLGSPLHF. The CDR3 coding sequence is TGTGCCAGCAGTATCGAACAGGGGCTTGGCTCACCCCTCCACTTT.

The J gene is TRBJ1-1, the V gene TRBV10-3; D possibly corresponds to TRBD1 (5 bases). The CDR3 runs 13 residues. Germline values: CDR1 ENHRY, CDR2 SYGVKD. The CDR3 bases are TGTGCTAGTGGTTTCTATGGGGCCCCTGAAGCTTTCTTT. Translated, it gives CASGFYGAPEAFF.

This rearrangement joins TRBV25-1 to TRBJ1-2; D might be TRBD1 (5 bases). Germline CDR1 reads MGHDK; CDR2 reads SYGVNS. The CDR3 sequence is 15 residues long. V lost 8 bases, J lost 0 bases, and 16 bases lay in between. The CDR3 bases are TGTGCCAGCCGATACCACCAGGGAACTAACTATGGCTACACCTTC. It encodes CASRYHQGTNYGYTF.

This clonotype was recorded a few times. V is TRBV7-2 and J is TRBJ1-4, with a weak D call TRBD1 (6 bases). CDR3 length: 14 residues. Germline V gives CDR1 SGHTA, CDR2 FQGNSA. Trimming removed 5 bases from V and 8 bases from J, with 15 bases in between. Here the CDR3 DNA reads TGTGCCAGCAGCCAAGAACAGGGAGGCGAAAAACTGTTTTTT. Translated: CASSQEQGGEKLFF.

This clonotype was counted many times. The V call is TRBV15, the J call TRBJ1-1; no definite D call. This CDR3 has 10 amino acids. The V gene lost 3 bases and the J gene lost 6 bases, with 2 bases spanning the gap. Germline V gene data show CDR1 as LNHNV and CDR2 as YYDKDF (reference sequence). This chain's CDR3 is CATSSSEAFF. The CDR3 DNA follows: TGTGCCACCAGCAGTTCTGAAGCTTTCTTT.

The CDR3 reads CASSRDSADTQYF. The DNA for the CDR3 is TGTGCCAGCAGCCGGGACTCCGCCGATACGCAGTATTTT. This rearrangement joins TRBV7-2 to TRBJ2-3; TRBD2 is a possible D gene (6 bases). Trimming left V 5 bases short and J 6 bases short, with 12 bases between. Germline V gene sequence: CDR1 SGHTA, CDR2 FQGNSA. This CDR3 region has 13 residues.

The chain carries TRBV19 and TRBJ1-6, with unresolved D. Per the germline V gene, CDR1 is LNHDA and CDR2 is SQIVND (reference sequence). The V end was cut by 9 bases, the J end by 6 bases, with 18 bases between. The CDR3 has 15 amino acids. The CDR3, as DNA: TGTGCCAGCAGCTCCGGAGGACCGGTTAATTCACCCCTCCACTTT. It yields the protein CASSSGGPVNSPLHF.

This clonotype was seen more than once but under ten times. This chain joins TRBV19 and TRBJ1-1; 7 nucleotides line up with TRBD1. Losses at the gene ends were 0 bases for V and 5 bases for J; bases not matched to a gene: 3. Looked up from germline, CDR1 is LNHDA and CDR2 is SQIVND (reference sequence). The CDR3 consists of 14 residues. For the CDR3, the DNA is TGTGCCAGTAGTATAGATCAGGGGGGGACTGAAGCTTTCTTT. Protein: CASSIDQGGTEAFF.

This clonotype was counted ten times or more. CDR3 sequence reads: CSVGQDYGYTF. CDR3 nucleotides: TGCAGCGTCGGACAAGACTATGGCTACACCTTC. The chain couples TRBV29-1 to TRBJ1-2, with D possibly being TRBD1 (5 bases). The CDR3 loop spans 11 amino acids. Germline V gene sequence: CDR1 SQVTM, CDR2 ANQGSEA. V lost 6 bases and J 3 bases, leaving 8 bases between the germline ends.

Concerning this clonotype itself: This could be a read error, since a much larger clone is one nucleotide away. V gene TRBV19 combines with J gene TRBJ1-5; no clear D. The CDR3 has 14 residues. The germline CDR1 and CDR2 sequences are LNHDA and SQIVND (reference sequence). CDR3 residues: CASSSAITNRPQHF. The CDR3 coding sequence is TGTGCCAGTAGTTCAGCGATAACGAATCGGCCCCAGCATTTT.

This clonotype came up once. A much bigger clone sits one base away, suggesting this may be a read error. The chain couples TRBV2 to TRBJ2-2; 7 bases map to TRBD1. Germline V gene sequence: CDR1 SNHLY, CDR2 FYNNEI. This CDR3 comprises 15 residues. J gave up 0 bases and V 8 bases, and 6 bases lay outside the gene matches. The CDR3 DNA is TGTGCCAGCTGGGAAGGGACAGCGAACACCGGGGAGCTGTTTTTT. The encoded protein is CASWEGTANTGELFF.

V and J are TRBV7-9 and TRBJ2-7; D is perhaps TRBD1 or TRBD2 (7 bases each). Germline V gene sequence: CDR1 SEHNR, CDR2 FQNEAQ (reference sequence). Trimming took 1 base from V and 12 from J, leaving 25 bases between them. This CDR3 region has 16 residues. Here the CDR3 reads CASSLEGAGAVAAPYF. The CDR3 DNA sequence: TGTGCCAGCAGCTTAGAGGGGGCGGGGGCGGTAGCGGCTCCGTACTTC. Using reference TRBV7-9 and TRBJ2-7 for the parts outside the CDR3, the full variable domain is DTGVSQNPRHKITKRGQNVTFRCDPISEHNRLYWYRQTLGQGPEFLTYFQNEAQLEKSRLLSDRFSAERPKGSFSTLEIQRTEQGDSAMYLCASSLEGAGAVAAPYFGPGTRLTVT.

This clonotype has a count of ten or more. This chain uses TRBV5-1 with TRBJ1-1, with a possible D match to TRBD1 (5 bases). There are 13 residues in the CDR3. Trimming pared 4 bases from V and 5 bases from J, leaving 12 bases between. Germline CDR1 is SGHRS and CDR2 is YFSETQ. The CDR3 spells CASSSRVGTEAFF. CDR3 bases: TGCGCCAGCAGCAGCAGGGTAGGAACTGAAGCTTTCTTT.

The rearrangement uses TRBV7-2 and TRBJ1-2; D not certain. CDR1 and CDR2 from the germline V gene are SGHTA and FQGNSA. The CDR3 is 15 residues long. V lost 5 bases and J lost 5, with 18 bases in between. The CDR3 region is CASSPLSRESYGYTF. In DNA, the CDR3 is TGTGCCAGCAGCCCTCTCAGCAGAGAGTCGTATGGCTACACCTTC. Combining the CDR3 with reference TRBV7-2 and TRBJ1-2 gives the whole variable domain GAGVSQSPSNKVTEKGKDVELRCDPISGHTALYWYRQSLGQGLEFLIYFQGNSAPDKSGLPSDRFSAERTGGSVSTLTIQRTQQEDSAVYLCASSPLSRESYGYTFGSGTRLTVV.

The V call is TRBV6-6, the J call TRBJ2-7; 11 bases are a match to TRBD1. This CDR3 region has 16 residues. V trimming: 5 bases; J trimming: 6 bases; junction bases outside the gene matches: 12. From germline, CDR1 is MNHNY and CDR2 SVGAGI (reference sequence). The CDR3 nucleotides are TGTGCCAGCAGTGGAGGACAGGGGGCATTAGGGTCCGAGCAGTACTTC. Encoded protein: CASSGGQGALGSEQYF.

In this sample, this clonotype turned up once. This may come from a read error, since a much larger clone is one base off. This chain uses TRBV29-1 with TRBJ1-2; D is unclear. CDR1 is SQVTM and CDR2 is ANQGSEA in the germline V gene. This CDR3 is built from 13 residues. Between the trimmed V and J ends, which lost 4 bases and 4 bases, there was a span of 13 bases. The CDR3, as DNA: TGCAGCGTTGTTGCAGCGTTTATCTATGGCTACACCTTC. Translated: CSVVAAFIYGYTF.

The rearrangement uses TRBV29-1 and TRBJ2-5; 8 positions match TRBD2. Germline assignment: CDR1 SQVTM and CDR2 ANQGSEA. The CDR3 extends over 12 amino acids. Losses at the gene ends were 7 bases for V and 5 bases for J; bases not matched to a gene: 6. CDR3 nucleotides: TGCAGCGCCGGGACTAGAAGGGAGACCCAGTACTTC. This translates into CSAGTRRETQYF. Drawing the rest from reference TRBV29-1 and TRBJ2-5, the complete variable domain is SAVISQKPSRDICQRGTSLTIQCQVDSQVTMMFWYRQQPGQSLTLIATANQGSEATYESGFVIDKFPISRPNLTFSTLTVSNMSPEDSSIYLCSAGTRRETQYFGPGTRLLVL.